Listed below are T cell receptor beta chains from one sample, sequenced in a study of vaccination effects on CD4 cells after COVID-19. The method was immunoSEQ multiplex PCR; TCRdb's version includes in-frame clones alone and lacks a portion of them. The profile shows some 25,000 clones, about 71% of them singletons. Their antigens are not known. The input for sequencing was CD4+ T cells from PBMCs cultured with HCoV-OC43 spike peptides, taken before COVID-19 vaccination. These receptor sequences come from a human donor who received a COVID-19 vaccine. Both conserved end residues are part of each CDR3. A D gene is named only where the DNA matches it firmly. Not every row has a clone size; where given, it reads once, few, many or a size class.

abundance,d_gene,v_gene,j_gene,CDR3aa,CDR3nt
medium-sized,NA,TRBV27,TRBJ1-5,CASRSDSEGFRQPQHF,TGTGCCAGCAGGTCCGACAGTGAAGGTTTTCGTCAGCCCCAGCATTTT
NA,NA,TRBV7-2,TRBJ2-7,CASSLFSRGMYEQYF,TGTGCCAGCAGCTTATTCTCGCGGGGTATGTACGAGCAGTACTTC
NA,TRBD1,TRBV5-4,TRBJ2-7,CASSLALGQGFHEQYF,TGTGCCAGCAGCTTGGCCCTAGGACAGGGCTTCCACGAGCAGTACTTC
NA,NA,TRBV9,TRBJ2-1,CASSVAIDEQFF,TGTGCCAGCAGCGTAGCTATAGATGAGCAGTTCTTC
once,NA,TRBV5-6,TRBJ2-7,CASSLVRLSYEQYF,TGTGCCAGCAGCTTGGTCAGGTTATCCTACGAGCAGTACTTC
NA,NA,TRBV29-1,TRBJ1-1,CSVQQTNTEAFF,TGCAGCGTTCAGCAGACGAACACTGAAGCTTTCTTT
NA,NA,TRBV15,TRBJ2-5,CATSRAFLWRRIGESSQYF,TGTGCCACCAGCAGAGCCTTCTTGTGGCGGCGGATCGGTGAATCGTCCCAGTACTTC
NA,NA,TRBV20-1,TRBJ1-4,CSASPLDSFNEKLFF,TGCAGTGCTAGTCCACTGGACAGTTTTAATGAAAAACTGTTTTTT
NA,NA,TRBV23-1,TRBJ1-1,CASSLHSVGRARWGTEAFF,TGCGCCAGCAGTCTTCATTCGGTAGGGAGAGCCCGTTGGGGCACTGAAGCTTTCTTT
NA,NA,TRBV5-1,TRBJ2-5,CASSLAGGYGTQYF,TGCGCCAGCAGCTTGGCAGGGGGGTACGGGACCCAGTACTTC
NA,TRBD2,TRBV5-1,TRBJ2-3,CASSLAGTSADTQYF,TGCGCCAGCAGCTTGGCCGGGACTAGCGCGGATACGCAGTATTTT
NA,TRBD2,TRBV29-1,TRBJ2-3,CSVGSGSNTQYF,TGCAGCGTAGGAAGCGGGAGTAATACGCAGTATTTT
NA,TRBD2,TRBV3-1/TRBV3-2,TRBJ2-2,CASSPWTSGELGTGELFF,TGTGCCAGCAGCCCTTGGACTAGCGGGGAGCTCGGGACCGGGGAGCTGTTTTTT
NA,TRBD2,TRBV7-6,TRBJ2-7,CASSRYSGGGSEQYF,TGTGCCAGCAGCCGATATAGCGGGGGGGGCAGCGAGCAGTACTTC
NA,TRBD1,TRBV9,TRBJ1-1,CASSVGGQGFSEAFF,TGTGCCAGCAGCGTAGGAGGACAGGGATTTAGTGAAGCTTTCTTT
NA,NA,TRBV19,TRBJ1-1,CASSRPESTEAFF,TGTGCCAGTAGTAGGCCGGAATCGACTGAAGCTTTCTTT
NA,NA,TRBV5-1,TRBJ2-2,CASSLAGHSTGELFF,TGCGCCAGCAGCTTGGCGGGACACAGCACCGGGGAGCTGTTTTTT
few,TRBD2,TRBV13,TRBJ2-3,CASSPPSLAGATGDTQYF,TGTGCCAGCAGCCCTCCTTCCTTAGCGGGAGCAACCGGTGATACGCAGTATTTT
NA,NA,TRBV5-1,TRBJ2-1,CASSLAPTIGRAEINNEQFF,TGCGCCAGCAGCTTGGCCCCAACGATCGGGAGAGCGGAGATCAACAATGAGCAGTTCTTC
NA,NA,TRBV6-4,TRBJ1-5,CASSEWGSGQPQHF,TGTGCCAGCAGTGAGTGGGGCTCGGGTCAGCCCCAGCATTTT
NA,NA,TRBV3-1/TRBV3-2,TRBJ1-2,CASSEVQSGYTF,TGTGCCAGCAGCGAGGTGCAATCTGGCTACACCTTC
NA,TRBD1,TRBV29-1,TRBJ2-1,CSVGQGTPPEQFF,TGCAGCGTCGGACAGGGGACCCCCCCTGAGCAGTTCTTC
NA,TRBD1,TRBV6-5,TRBJ1-1,CASSPTGGYGLAFF,TGTGCCAGCAGTCCAACAGGGGGCTATGGGTTGGCTTTCTTT
NA,NA,TRBV11-2,TRBJ2-3,CASSFGDRQYF,TGTGCCAGCAGCTTCGGAGACAGGCAGTATTTT
NA,NA,TRBV6-1,TRBJ2-4,CASSEVQKNIQYF,TGTGCCAGCAGTGAAGTACAGAAAAACATTCAGTACTTC
NA,TRBD1,TRBV25-1,TRBJ2-3,CAAQRSPGGTDTQYF,TGTGCCGCTCAGAGAAGTCCAGGGGGTACAGATACGCAGTATTTT
NA,TRBD1,TRBV4-1,TRBJ2-1,CASSPKGQSSYNEQFF,TGCGCCAGCAGCCCAAAGGGACAGAGCTCCTACAATGAGCAGTTCTTC
NA,TRBD2,TRBV19,TRBJ2-1,CASTTIAGGYEQFF,TGTGCCAGTACCACTATAGCGGGTGGTTATGAGCAGTTCTTC
few,TRBD1,TRBV15,TRBJ1-2,CATSRDGTGGGYTF,TGTGCCACCAGCAGAGATGGGACAGGGGGCGGCTACACCTTC
NA,NA,TRBV5-6,TRBJ2-7,CASSSYRRTASYEQYF,TGTGCCAGCAGCTCTTATCGACGGACCGCTTCGTACGAGCAGTACTTC
NA,NA,TRBV9,TRBJ2-7,CASSTPLGDGDEQYF,TGTGCCAGCAGCACCCCTTTGGGGGATGGCGACGAGCAGTACTTC
NA,NA,TRBV7-9,TRBJ1-2,CASSLAGGVYGYTF,TGTGCCAGCAGCTTAGCGGGTGGGGTCTATGGCTACACCTTC
NA,NA,TRBV12-3/TRBV12-4,TRBJ1-1,CASSKQGRAFF,TGTGCCAGCAGCAAACAGGGTCGGGCTTTCTTT
medium-sized,NA,TRBV7-9,TRBJ2-1,CASSSTSLLSYLNEQFF,TGTGCCAGCAGCTCGACTAGTCTACTTTCGTATCTCAATGAGCAGTTCTTC
NA,NA,TRBV12-3/TRBV12-4,TRBJ2-5,CASGGRETQYF,TGTGCCAGCGGGGGGCGGGAGACCCAGTACTTC
few,NA,TRBV5-8,TRBJ1-1,CASRTGNTEAFF,TGTGCCAGCAGAACAGGGAACACTGAAGCTTTCTTT
NA,TRBD2,TRBV5-4,TRBJ2-1,CASSVVAGGIYNEQFF,TGTGCCAGCAGCGTCGTAGCGGGAGGGATTTACAATGAGCAGTTCTTC
NA,TRBD2,TRBV7-9,TRBJ2-5,CASSFSGNKETQYF,TGTGCCAGCAGCTTCAGCGGGAATAAAGAGACCCAGTACTTC
NA,NA,TRBV24-1,TRBJ1-1,CATSENSRVTEAFF,TGTGCCACCAGTGAAAACAGCCGTGTCACTGAAGCTTTCTTT
few,NA,TRBV5-1,TRBJ1-1,CASSLERGGNTEAFF,TGCGCCAGCAGCTTGGAGCGGGGGGGGAACACTGAAGCTTTCTTT
few,NA,TRBV2,TRBJ1-5,CASSEEAGASQPQHF,TGTGCCAGCAGTGAAGAGGCAGGGGCCTCTCAGCCCCAGCATTTT